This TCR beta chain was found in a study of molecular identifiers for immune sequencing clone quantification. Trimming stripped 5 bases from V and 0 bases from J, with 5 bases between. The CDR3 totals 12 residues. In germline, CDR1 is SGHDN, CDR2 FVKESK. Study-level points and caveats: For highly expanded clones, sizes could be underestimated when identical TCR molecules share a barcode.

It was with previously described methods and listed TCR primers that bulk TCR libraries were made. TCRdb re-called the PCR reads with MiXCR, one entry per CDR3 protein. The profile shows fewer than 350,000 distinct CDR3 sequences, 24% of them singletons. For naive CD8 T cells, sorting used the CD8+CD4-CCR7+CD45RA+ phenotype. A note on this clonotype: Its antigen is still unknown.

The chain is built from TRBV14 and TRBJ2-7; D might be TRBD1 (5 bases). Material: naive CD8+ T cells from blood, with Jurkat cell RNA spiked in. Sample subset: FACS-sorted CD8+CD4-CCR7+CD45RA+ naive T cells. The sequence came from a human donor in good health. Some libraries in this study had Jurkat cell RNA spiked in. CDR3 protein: CASSGASYEQYF. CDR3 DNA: TGTGCCAGCAGCGGGGCCTCCTACGAGCAGTACTTC.